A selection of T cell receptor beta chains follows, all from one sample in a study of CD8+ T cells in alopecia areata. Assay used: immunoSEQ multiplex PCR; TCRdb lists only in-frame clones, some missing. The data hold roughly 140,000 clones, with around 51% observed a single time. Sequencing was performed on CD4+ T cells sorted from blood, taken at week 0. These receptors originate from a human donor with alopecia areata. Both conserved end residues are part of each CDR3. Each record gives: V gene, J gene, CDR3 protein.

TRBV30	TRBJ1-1	CAWSKQLNTEAFF
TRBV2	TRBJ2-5	CASKRGRAPETQYF
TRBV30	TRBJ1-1	CAWSEQVNTEAFF
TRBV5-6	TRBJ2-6	CASSLRTPGANVLTF
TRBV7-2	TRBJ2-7	CASSTQYYEQYF
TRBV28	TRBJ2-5	CASSLADRETQYF
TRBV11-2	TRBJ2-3	CASSLIRGNTDTQYF
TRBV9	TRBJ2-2	CASSVVERENPGELFF
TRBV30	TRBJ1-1	CAARSGITEAFF
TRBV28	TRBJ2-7	CASSLRQGPKQYF
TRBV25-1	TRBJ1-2	CASSDSTAYYYGYTF
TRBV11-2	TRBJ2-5	CASSFRRGGETQYF
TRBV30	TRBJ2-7	CAWSGALLDEQYF
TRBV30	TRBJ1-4	CAWSVGDRDVVRLFF
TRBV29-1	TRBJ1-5	CSVRSANQPQHF
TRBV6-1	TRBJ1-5	CASSDSSVNQPQHF
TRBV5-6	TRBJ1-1	CASSSGGRNTEAFF
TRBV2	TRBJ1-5	CASSETGKNQPQHF
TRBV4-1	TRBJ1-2	CASSQVGQDYGYTF
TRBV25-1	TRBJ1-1	CASRESTEAFF
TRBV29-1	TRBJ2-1	CSVLETTYNEQFF
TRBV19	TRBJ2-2	CASREGGSGTGELFF
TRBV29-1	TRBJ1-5	CSVADGTQQPQHF
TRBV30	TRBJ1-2	CAWSVTVNYGYTF
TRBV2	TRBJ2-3	CASRTGGDTQYF
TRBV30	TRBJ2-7	CAWSAGFNEQYF
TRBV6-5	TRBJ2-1	CATTRRNEQFF
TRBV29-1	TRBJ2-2	CSGSRTGELFF
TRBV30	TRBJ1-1	CAWKTGDREAFF
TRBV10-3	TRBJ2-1	CAINSGRGLNEQFF
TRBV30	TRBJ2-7	CAWSPLAGVVYEQYF
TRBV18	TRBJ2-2	CASSFQNTGELFF
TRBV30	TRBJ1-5	CAWSVRSGGTNQPQHF
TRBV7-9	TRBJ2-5	CASSLGVDFQETQYF
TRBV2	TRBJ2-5	CATRTLQGGETQYF
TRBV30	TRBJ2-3	CAWSVQGSDTQYF
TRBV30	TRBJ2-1	CAWSQGRYNEQFF